A selection of T cell receptor beta chains follows, all from one sample in a study of T cell responses to AZD1222 COVID-19 vaccine. Some clones are missing from TCRdb's copy, which holds only in-frame ones; the method was immunoSEQ multiplex PCR. Of some 140,000 clones in the sample, over 85% are singletons; the top ten hold 1.9%. Sequenced material: peripheral blood, taken on day 0 of AZD1222 vaccination. Every receptor here comes from an adult in good health. Both conserved end residues are part of each CDR3. Each record gives: D gene, V gene, clone size, J gene, CDR3 DNA, CDR3 protein. D genes are given only for firm matches. Size tells how often a clone was seen (once, few, many) or the class of an expanded clone, and some rows leave it out.

>-|TRBV28|-|TRBJ2-6
TGTGCCAGCAGTTATGCTGGGAGCGGGGCCAACGTCCTGACTTTC
CASSYAGSGANVLTF
>-|TRBV5-1|-|TRBJ1-1
TGCGCCAGCAGCTCTGAAACGTACCTCGAACAGAACACTGAAGCTTTCTTT
CASSSETYLEQNTEAFF
>-|TRBV9|-|TRBJ2-2
TGTGCCAGCACCCTGGGGTATAGCCGGAGGGACCCCGGGGAGCTGTTTTTT
CASTLGYSRRDPGELFF
>-|TRBV5-1|-|TRBJ1-1
TGCGCCAGCAGCTTGGCACGACTGGGGGGGACTGAAGCTTTCTTT
CASSLARLGGTEAFF
>TRBD2|TRBV28|-|TRBJ2-7
TGTGCCAGCAGAGAGCGGGGGGCGGAAGAGCAGTACTTC
CASRERGAEEQYF
>TRBD2|TRBV7-9|-|TRBJ2-2
TGTGCCAGCAGCTTATTACTAGCGGGAGTTAGCGGGGAGCTGTTTTTT
CASSLLLAGVSGELFF
>-|TRBV19|once|TRBJ2-3
TGTGCCAGTAGTATGGCGGGGAGAGATACGCAGTATTTT
CASSMAGRDTQYF
>-|TRBV2|once|TRBJ1-1
TGTGCCAGCAGTGGGAGTCGGACCTCTGAAGCTTTCTTT
CASSGSRTSEAFF
>-|TRBV5-6|-|TRBJ2-2
TGTGCCAGCAGAAAAAGGCATAGTGGGATGAACACCGGGGAGCTGTTTTTT
CASRKRHSGMNTGELFF
>-|TRBV5-1|-|TRBJ2-5
TGCGCCAGCAGCTTGGCTGGCAGGGGCGCGAACCAAGAGACCCAGTACTTC
CASSLAGRGANQETQYF
>-|TRBV7-8|once|TRBJ2-4
TGTGCCAGCAGCTTAAGGTTTGGAGGTCCTGAAAACATTCAGTACTTC
CASSLRFGGPENIQYF
>TRBD2|TRBV25-1|-|TRBJ2-5
TGTGCCAGCAGTGGTAGCGGGAGCGTTGAGACCCAGTACTTC
CASSGSGSVETQYF
>-|TRBV5-1|-|TRBJ1-1
TGCGCCAGCAGCCCCGGAGGGATGGGGGGCTCCACTGAAGCTTTCTTT
CASSPGGMGGSTEAFF
>-|TRBV5-1|-|TRBJ2-1
TGCGCCAGCAGCCCTACCGGGACTGAGCAGTTCTTC
CASSPTGTEQFF
>-|TRBV6-1|-|TRBJ2-2
TGTGCCAGCAGTGAGTTCCCGAACACCGGGGAGCTGTTTTTT
CASSEFPNTGELFF
>-|TRBV5-4|-|TRBJ1-2
TGTGCCAGCAGCGAGGCGGTCGGGGGCTATGGCTACACCTTC
CASSEAVGGYGYTF
>-|TRBV6-1|-|TRBJ2-7
TGTGCCAGCAGTGAAGCTCGGGCTACCTACGAGCAGTACTTC
CASSEARATYEQYF
>TRBD1|TRBV9|-|TRBJ1-4
TGTGCCAGCAGCGTAGGGGACAGGGGGCATGAAAAACTGTTTTTT
CASSVGDRGHEKLFF
>-|TRBV30|-|TRBJ1-1
TGTGCCTGGAGTGTGGGAGTGAACACTGAAGCTTTCTTT
CAWSVGVNTEAFF
>-|TRBV9|-|TRBJ2-2
TGTGCCAGCAGCGTCGATCAGGGGACCACCGGGGAGCTGTTTTTT
CASSVDQGTTGELFF
>TRBD1|TRBV13|-|TRBJ2-2
TGTGCCAGCAGCGCCTTCTACACAGGGGTCCGGGGGGAGCTGTTTTTT
CASSAFYTGVRGELFF
>TRBD2|TRBV5-4|-|TRBJ2-1
TGTGCCAGCAGCTCCCTAGCGGGGGGATACAATGAGCAGTTCTTC
CASSSLAGGYNEQFF
>-|TRBV9|few|TRBJ1-2
TGTGCCAGCAGCGTAGCTCGATCCGGGCAGGGACACTATGGCTACACCTTC
CASSVARSGQGHYGYTF
>TRBD2|TRBV5-1|-|TRBJ2-1
TGCGCCAGCAGCTTGGCCGCGACTAGCTGGAATGAGCAGTTCTTC
CASSLAATSWNEQFF
>-|TRBV29-1|-|TRBJ1-2
TGCAGCACTCCCGACGGCCCGCGGGGCTACACCTTC
CSTPDGPRGYTF
>TRBD1|TRBV30|-|TRBJ2-1
TGTGCCTGGCTACCGGGACAGAACTACAATGAGCAGTTCTTC
CAWLPGQNYNEQFF
>-|TRBV20-1|-|TRBJ1-2
TGCAGTGCTAGTTTATGGAACGTGGGGGCAAACTATGGCTACACCTTC
CSASLWNVGANYGYTF
>-|TRBV28|-|TRBJ1-5
TGTGCCAGCTGGACCGATCAGCCCCAGCATTTT
CASWTDQPQHF
>TRBD1|TRBV7-6|-|TRBJ1-1
TGTGCCAGCAGCTTGAGGGACAGGGGGCTCAACACTGAAGCTTTCTTT
CASSLRDRGLNTEAFF
>-|TRBV6-5|-|TRBJ1-1
TGTGCCAGCAGTTACTCGCCTGGGTTCATGAACACTGAAGCTTTCTTT
CASSYSPGFMNTEAFF
>-|TRBV7-6|few|TRBJ1-1
TGTGCCAGCAGCTACTCCGAATCCTTCAACACTGAAGCTTTCTTT
CASSYSESFNTEAFF
>-|TRBV5-4|-|TRBJ1-2
TGTGCCAGCAGCCCTCGGGACGGCAGTTTCTATGGCTACACCTTC
CASSPRDGSFYGYTF
>TRBD1|TRBV27|-|TRBJ1-1
TGTGCCAGCAGTCCTACCTCCGGGACAGGGCGGACTGAAGCTTTCTTT
CASSPTSGTGRTEAFF
>-|TRBV28|-|TRBJ2-7
TGTGCCAGCAGTTTTAGGGGGAGCTCCTACGAGCAGTACTTC
CASSFRGSSYEQYF
>TRBD1|TRBV25-1|once|TRBJ2-7
TGTGCCAGCATGCGGACAGGGGGTTCTTACGAGCAGTACTTC
CASMRTGGSYEQYF